This paragraph reports one T cell receptor beta chain. Antigen: not known. The record originates from a study of cytomegalovirus exposure and HLA in healthy donors. Study outcomes and limitations: The authors listed 150 to 200 TCR beta chains as cytomegalovirus-associated. The sole available immune exposure information was CMV serostatus.

The PCR ran on 60 Vbeta and 13 Jbeta primers. The table came from immunoSEQ multiplex PCR; TCRdb's copy has only in-frame clones and leaves some out. The repertoire holds some 250,000 clones, with roughly 87% as singletons. Sequences were obtained from PBMCs. The source is a woman in her forties in good health and CMV-seropositive.

CDR3 sequence reads: CAWSSGTGAYGYTF. The CDR3 coding sequence is TGTGCCTGGAGTTCCGGGACAGGGGCCTATGGCTACACCTTC. The genes are TRBV30 and TRBJ1-2; 10 bases match TRBD1. This CDR3 is built from 14 residues. Germline CDR1 is GTSNPN and CDR2 is SVGIG (reference sequence). V shed 2 bases, J shed 4 bases, and the junction held 4 bases outside the gene matches.